Below are 16 T cell receptor beta chains sequenced from a single sample in a study of blood T cells in healthy people across ages. Combining a sample-barcoded 5' primer with a J-beta primer mix, a second PCR ran for 7 to 11 cycles. From the 5' RACE reads, TCRdb called clonotypes with MiXCR, one entry per CDR3 protein. Among some 320,000 distinct CDR3 sequences, 27% were seen once, and the ten largest hold about 30%. The specimen sequenced was blood. The source is a woman in her 70s in good health.

The V and J genes are TRBV6-5 and TRBJ1-1; D remains ambiguous. V lost 0 bases and J 3 bases, leaving 5 bases between the germline ends. The CDR3 covers 13 residues. Per the germline V gene, CDR1 is MNHEY and CDR2 is SVGAGI. The CDR3 DNA is TGTGCCAGCAGTTACTCGAGGTACACTGAAGCTTTCTTT. The encoded protein is CASSYSRYTEAFF.

The chain links TRBV2 to TRBJ1-1, with D unresolved. Per the germline V gene, CDR1 is SNHLY and CDR2 is FYNNEI. V was trimmed by 6 bases and J by 3 bases, leaving 11 bases between them. The CDR3 spans 13 residues. CDR3 sequence reads: CASRTDRDTEAFF. DNA for the CDR3: TGTGCCAGCAGGACCGATAGGGACACTGAAGCTTTCTTT.

The J gene is TRBJ2-1, the V gene TRBV5-1; 10 bases match TRBD1. The V and J ends lost 3 bases and 9 bases, in that order; junction bases with no gene match: 9. CDR1 SGHRS and CDR2 YFSETQ come from the germline V gene. The length of the CDR3 is 15 residues. In DNA form, the CDR3 reads TGCGCCAGCAGCTCCCAGGACAGGGGGGTGGGTGAGCAGTTCTTC. Translated, it gives CASSSQDRGVGEQFF.

The chain carries TRBV4-3 and TRBJ2-1; TRBD1 aligns across 7 bases. Per germline, CDR1 LGHNA and CDR2 YSLEER. Trimming took 2 bases from V and 5 from J; bases not matched to a gene: 3. This CDR3 is 14 amino acids long. In DNA, the CDR3 is TGCGCCAGCAGCCAACCCGGGACAGACAATGAGCAGTTCTTC. It encodes CASSQPGTDNEQFF.

This clonotype was counted a few times. The chain recombines TRBV29-1 with TRBJ2-1; D might be TRBD1 or TRBD2, each matching 5 bases. Trimming left V 4 bases short and J 0 bases short, with 16 bases between. The length of the CDR3 is 16 residues. Germline CDR1 and CDR2: SQVTM and ANQGSEA. CDR3 protein: CSVVGDSRSSYNEQFF. The CDR3 DNA is TGCAGCGTTGTGGGGGATTCACGGAGCTCCTACAATGAGCAGTTCTTC.

This clonotype was observed a few times. The V gene is TRBV29-1, the J gene TRBJ1-2, with D possibly matching TRBD1 (5 bases). Germline values: CDR1 SQVTM, CDR2 ANQGSEA. CDR3 length equals 14 residues. V shed 4 bases and J shed 3 bases, with 15 bases lying between them. The CDR3 coding sequence is TGCAGCGTTGCCCCCAGGGAGTCTCACTATGGCTACACCTTC. It encodes CSVAPRESHYGYTF.

This clonotype came up once. This rearrangement joins TRBV12-3 or TRBV12-4 to TRBJ2-5; TRBD1 is a possible D gene (6 bases). Near its end, the DNA agrees better with TRBJ2-7, so the J call may be wrong. There are 14 residues in the CDR3. For the CDR3, the DNA is TGTGCCAGCAGTTTGTCAGAGGGGGCCTACGAGCAGTACTTC. This sequence encodes CASSLSEGAYEQYF.

The sample holds a few counts of this clonotype. The V and J genes are TRBV20-1 and TRBJ2-1; D remains unclear. The CDR3 extends over 14 amino acids. Germline V lookup: CDR1 DFQATT, CDR2 SNEGSKA (reference sequence). V lost 5 bases and J 3 bases, leaving 14 bases between the germline ends. The CDR3 DNA is TGCAGTGCTCGTCTTAGCTGGGGCTACAATGAGCAGTTCTTC. This translates into CSARLSWGYNEQFF.

The V call is TRBV7-2, the J call TRBJ2-1; perhaps TRBD1 as D (5 bases). Germline CDR1 and CDR2: SGHTA and FQGNSA. The V end was cut by 0 bases, the J end by 4 bases, with 16 bases between. The CDR3 consists of 17 residues. The CDR3 DNA sequence: TGTGCCAGCAGCTTAGCAAGGGGTCAGACGAAATACAATGAGCAGTTCTTC. Amino acid sequence: CASSLARGQTKYNEQFF.

The chain couples TRBV20-1 to TRBJ2-1; TRBD2 might be the D (5 bases). Looked up from germline, CDR1 is DFQATT and CDR2 is SNEGSKA (reference sequence). V lost 1 base and J 1 base, leaving 8 bases between the germline ends. The CDR3 loop spans 14 amino acids. The chain's CDR3 is CSARGAVSYNEQFF. The CDR3 bases are TGCAGTGCTAGAGGAGCGGTTTCCTACAATGAGCAGTTCTTC.

A few counts support this clonotype. The chain couples TRBV6-2 or TRBV6-3 to TRBJ1-1; TRBD1 is a possible D gene (5 bases). V lost 6 bases, J lost 2 bases, and 10 bases lay in between. Germline V gene lookup returns CDR1 MNHEY and CDR2 SVGEGT. The CDR3 runs to 13 residues. The CDR3 protein is CASSRVPNTEAFF. CDR3 nucleotides: TGTGCCAGCAGCAGGGTTCCCAACACTGAAGCTTTCTTT.

CDR3 sequence (DNA): TGTGCCAGCAGTTATAGGGGGCGGCAGTACTTC. As protein: CASSYRGRQYF. The chain has TRBV6-6 and TRBJ2-1, with 7 positions matching TRBD1. The closer fit of TRBJ2-7 to the DNA end suggests the J call may be wrong. The CDR3 covers 11 residues. Germline-derived CDR1 and CDR2 are MNHNY and SVGAGI (reference sequence).

The chain recombines TRBV7-8 with TRBJ2-1; unclear D gene. CDR3 length: 13 residues. Trimming took 6 bases from V and 1 from J, leaving 7 bases between them. CDR1 and CDR2 from the germline V gene are SGHVS and FQNEAQ. The CDR3 loop reads CASRRRSYNEQFF. DNA for the CDR3: TGTGCCAGCAGGCGTAGGTCCTACAATGAGCAGTTCTTC.

The sample holds a few counts of this clonotype. This rearrangement joins TRBV5-1 to TRBJ1-4; TRBD1 aligns across 8 bases. CDR1 is SGHRS, CDR2 YFSETQ, per germline. Losses at the gene ends were 4 bases for V and 4 bases for J; bases not matched to a gene: 6. The CDR3 length is 15 residues. In nucleotides, the CDR3 is TGCGCCAGCAGCCCCGGGACAGGAGTTAATGAAAAACTGTTTTTT. This gives the protein CASSPGTGVNEKLFF.

This clonotype occurred a few times. The rearrangement links TRBV5-1 to TRBJ2-5; D gene uncertain. Germline V CDR1 and CDR2: SGHRS, YFSETQ. Trimming took off 3 bases at V and 10 bases at J, with 13 bases between the two ends. CDR3 size: 12 residues. In DNA, the CDR3 is TGCGCCAGCAGCTCGACCGACCTTGGCCAGTACTTC. This translates into CASSSTDLGQYF. Full variable domain (outside the CDR3, taken from reference TRBV5-1 and TRBJ2-5): KAGVTQTPRYLIKTRGQQVTLSCSPISGHRSVSWYQQTPGQGLQFLFEYFSETQRNKGNFPGRFSGRQFSNSRSEMNVSTLELGDSALYLCASSSTDLGQYFGPGTRLLVL.

This clonotype has at least ten counts. The V gene is TRBV20-1, the J gene TRBJ2-3; 11 nucleotides line up with TRBD2. Germline CDR1 DFQATT, CDR2 SNEGSKA (reference sequence). Germline trimming cut 6 bases from V and 10 bases from J; bases unmatched to any gene: 9. The CDR3 totals 13 residues. The CDR3 DNA is TGCAGTGCCCTAGCGGGAGGAGGGAATGCGCAGTATTTT. This gives the protein CSALAGGGNAQYF.